This entry lists 19 T cell receptor beta chains sequenced from one sample in a study of beta chain features in type 1 diabetes. Study-level points and caveats: Among all four CD4+ subsets, Type 1 diabetes patients had TCRB CDR3s that were moderately but significantly shorter.

These receptors' targets are unknown. The investigators reverse transcribed all of the isolated RNA, so they sequenced expressed TCRB transcripts. This table comes from immunoSEQ multiplex PCR, and its TCRdb copy is limited to in-frame clones, with some not included. This sample has around 260,000 clones; roughly 21% occur once, and the top ten carry less than 0.03%. Sequencing was done on a sample of naive CD4+ T cells from blood. The source of these receptors is a middle-aged woman with type 1 diabetes.

This clone was seen a handful of times. The chain couples TRBV11-1 to TRBJ1-4; tentative D call: TRBD1 (6 bases). Trimming removed 4 bases at V and 5 bases at J, with 11 bases between. Germline CDR1 SGHAT, CDR2 FQDESV (reference sequence). The CDR3 has 14 residues. As DNA, the CDR3 is TGTGCCAGCAGCTACGGACAGACGAATGAAAAACTGTTTTTT. This gives the protein CASSYGQTNEKLFF.

This chain uses TRBV9 with TRBJ2-5; maybe TRBD1 (5 bases). V lost 2 bases and J lost 1, with 15 bases in between. Germline CDR1 reads SGDLS; CDR2 reads YYNGEE. The CDR3 covers 16 residues. The DNA for the CDR3 is TGTGCCAGCAGCGTCCAGGGATGGGGTACCCAAGAGACCCAGTACTTC. Its translation is CASSVQGWGTQETQYF.

This clone was recorded a few times. This chain links TRBV4-1 with TRBJ2-5; a possible D gene is TRBD1 (5 bases). This CDR3 has 12 residues. Germline values: CDR1 MGHRA, CDR2 YSYEKL. V lost 2 bases to trimming and J lost 5 bases, with 6 bases between them. CDR3 in amino acids: CASSQRGETQYF. In nucleotides, the CDR3 is TGCGCCAGCAGCCAAAGGGGCGAGACCCAGTACTTC.

This clone was counted between two and nine times. This chain uses TRBV25-1 with TRBJ2-7, with D uncertain. Per germline, CDR1 MGHDK and CDR2 SYGVNS. The CDR3 spans 12 residues. The V end was cut by 0 bases, the J end by 6 bases, with 6 bases between. CDR3 sequence: CASSEYGLEQYF. CDR3 DNA sequence: TGTGCCAGCAGTGAATATGGCCTCGAGCAGTACTTC.

The J gene is TRBJ1-2, the V gene TRBV28, with 12 bases identical to TRBD1. In germline, CDR1 is MDHEN, CDR2 SYDVKM. Trimming took 7 bases from V and 6 from J; bases not matched to a gene: 9. The CDR3 consists of 15 residues. CDR3 loop: CASNIPGQGADGYTF. CDR3 bases: TGTGCCAGCAATATCCCGGGACAGGGGGCAGATGGCTACACCTTC.

For the CDR3, the DNA is TGTGCCAGCAGCTCACAGGGGACCTCGTATGAAAAACTGTTTTTT. Its protein product is CASSSQGTSYEKLFF. This sequence joins TRBV11-2 and TRBJ1-4; 7 bases fit TRBD1. There are 15 residues in the CDR3. J lost 6 bases, V lost 4 bases, and 8 bases had no gene match. Germline CDR1 reads SGHAT; CDR2 reads FQNNGV. The entire variable domain, with the rest obtained from reference TRBV11-2 and TRBJ1-4, is as follows: EAGVAQSPRYKIIEKRQSVAFWCNPISGHATLYWYQQILGQGPKLLIQFQNNGVVDDSQLPKDRFSAERLKGVDSTLKIQPAKLEDSAVYLCASSSQGTSYEKLFFGSGTQLSVL.

This clone appeared a few times. The chain has TRBV7-2 and TRBJ2-7; 7 nucleotides match TRBD1. The V gene end was trimmed by 5 bases and the J gene end by 6 bases; junction bases not matched to a gene: 4. Germline loops: CDR1 SGHTA, CDR2 FQGNSA. This CDR3 contains 12 residues. The DNA of the CDR3 is TGTGCCAGCAGCGCAACAGGGGCCGAGCAGTACTTC. This codes for CASSATGAEQYF.

This clone was counted between two and nine times. The rearrangement uses TRBV7-2 and TRBJ2-3; D is uncertain. Trimming stripped 0 bases from V and 10 bases from J, with 8 bases between. This CDR3 region has 12 residues. Germline V gives CDR1 SGHTA, CDR2 FQGNSA. CDR3 DNA sequence: TGTGCCAGCAGCTTAGCGCGAGAGGCGCAGTATTTT. The encoded protein is CASSLAREAQYF.

This clone was counted a few times. V usage is TRBV9 and J usage is TRBJ1-4, with D possibly being TRBD1 (6 bases). The V end was cut by 4 bases, the J end by 10 bases, with 11 bases between. CDR3 length: 12 amino acids. CDR1 is SGDLS, CDR2 YYNGEE, per germline. The CDR3 reads CASSLGGGKLFF. For the CDR3, the DNA is TGTGCCAGCAGCCTGGGAGGGGGAAAACTGTTTTTT.

The gene calls are TRBV30 and TRBJ2-5; a weak D match, TRBD2 (6 bases). This CDR3 contains 12 residues. CDR1 and CDR2 from the germline V gene are GTSNPN and SVGIG (reference sequence). Trimming left V 4 bases short and J 6 bases short, with 12 bases between. CDR3 DNA: TGTGCCTGGACTAGCGCGTGGCAGACCCAGTACTTC. Amino acid sequence: CAWTSAWQTQYF.

This clone has only a few counts. The chain recombines TRBV9 with TRBJ1-2; the D gene is possibly TRBD1 (6 bases). This CDR3 is built from 13 residues. CDR1 and CDR2 (germline): SGDLS, YYNGEE. Between the trimmed V and J ends, which lost 4 bases and 8 bases, there was a span of 15 bases. This chain's CDR3 is CASSPNRALGYTF. For the CDR3, the DNA is TGTGCCAGCAGCCCCAACAGGGCCCTAGGCTACACCTTC.

This clone showed up just a few times. The chain links TRBV18 to TRBJ2-3; 8 positions match TRBD1. CDR3 length equals 15 residues. Germline V gene lookup returns CDR1 KGHSH and CDR2 LQKENI. J lost 4 bases, V lost 2 bases, and 5 bases had no gene match. Here the CDR3 reads CASSPGQGWADTQYF. The CDR3, as DNA: TGTGCCAGCTCACCAGGACAGGGATGGGCAGATACGCAGTATTTT.

In this sample, this clone turned up a few times. The rearrangement uses TRBV5-1 and TRBJ2-5; tentative D call: TRBD2 (5 bases). The V gene's germline CDR1 is SGHRS and CDR2 YFSETQ. V dropped 2 bases and J dropped 4 bases, with 9 bases sitting between them. This CDR3 has 13 amino acids. The CDR3 region has the DNA TGCGCCAGCAGCTTAATAGCGCGAGAGACCCAGTACTTC. This gives the protein CASSLIARETQYF.

This chain links TRBV10-3 with TRBJ1-1; a possible D gene is TRBD1 (6 bases). Between the trimmed V and J ends, which lost 3 bases and 4 bases, there was a span of 15 bases. CDR1 and CDR2 from the germline V gene are ENHRY and SYGVKD. This CDR3 spans 15 amino acids. CDR3 sequence reads: CAISEGPSGATEAFF. Here the CDR3 DNA reads TGTGCCATCAGTGAAGGACCGTCAGGGGCCACTGAAGCTTTCTTT.

This clone appeared a few times. The genes are TRBV5-4 and TRBJ2-5, with D perhaps matching TRBD1 (5 bases). Trimming took 2 bases from V and 0 from J, leaving 8 bases between them. CDR3 length: 14 residues. CDR1 is SGHNT and CDR2 is YYREEE in the germline V gene (reference sequence). This CDR3 reads CASSFRRDQETQYF. CDR3 in DNA: TGTGCCAGCAGCTTCCGCAGGGACCAAGAGACCCAGTACTTC.

In its sample, this clone was seen a few times. V usage is TRBV4-3 and J usage is TRBJ2-1, with D possibly matching TRBD2 (6 bases). CDR3 length: 16 amino acids. Per the germline V gene, CDR1 is LGHNA and CDR2 is YSLEER. V lost 3 bases, J lost 0 bases, and 12 bases lay in between. The CDR3 region has the DNA TGCGCCAGCAGCCAGGGCGGGGTCAGCTCCTACAATGAGCAGTTCTTC. This gives the protein CASSQGGVSSYNEQFF.

This clone was detected a few times. The chain joins TRBV19 to TRBJ2-5; no clear D. Germline V lookup: CDR1 LNHDA, CDR2 SQIVND (reference sequence). The CDR3 loop spans 15 amino acids. Between the trimmed V and J ends, which lost 5 bases and 4 bases, there was a span of 17 bases. CDR3 residues: CASSPPGSYGETQYF. DNA for the CDR3: TGTGCCAGTAGTCCTCCGGGTAGCTATGGAGAGACCCAGTACTTC.

This chain uses TRBV4-2 with TRBJ2-1; 15 bases line up with TRBD2. The germline gives CDR1 LGHNA, CDR2 YNFKEQ. This CDR3 is built from 18 residues. J lost 9 bases, V lost 2 bases, and 11 bases had no gene match. The CDR3 sequence: CASSQPWTSGRAGGEQFF. The CDR3 DNA reads as TGTGCCAGCAGCCAACCCTGGACTAGCGGGAGGGCCGGGGGTGAGCAGTTCTTC.

This clone showed up just a few times. This sequence joins TRBV28 and TRBJ2-7; weak D call: TRBD1 (6 bases). The germline V gene has CDR1 MDHEN and CDR2 SYDVKM. Trimming took 4 bases from V and 0 from J, leaving 10 bases between them. The CDR3 has 14 amino acids. The CDR3 sequence: CASSYPTGSYEQYF. CDR3 in DNA: TGTGCCAGCAGTTACCCGACAGGCTCCTACGAGCAGTACTTC.